The clone carrying this T cell receptor beta chain was observed a few times. The sample originates from a study of identifying expanded T cells in peripheral blood. Profiled with immunoSEQ multiplex PCR; TCRdb holds only in-frame clones, not every one. This sample has tens of thousands of clones, with about 91% found just once. The sequence was collected from a person aged 18-70 years in good health. Sequenced material: blood.

The CDR3 DNA reads TGTGCCAGCAGCGTGGGGACAGGGACTGAAGCTTTCTTT. Protein product: CASSVGTGTEAFF. The chain is built from TRBV9 and TRBJ1-1; 9 positions match TRBD1. V trimming: 2 bases; J trimming: 5 bases; junction bases outside the gene matches: 1. The V gene's germline CDR1 is SGDLS and CDR2 YYNGEE. The CDR3 totals 13 residues.